These 30 T cell receptor beta chains share one sample of origin, sequenced in a study of T cell responses to AZD1222 COVID-19 vaccine. Libraries were prepared by immunoSEQ multiplex PCR; TCRdb keeps only in-frame clonotypes and omits some of them. The data hold 150,000 to 200,000 clones, with roughly 94% observed a single time. Sample: peripheral blood, taken 28 days after the second AZD1222 dose. The receptors were sampled from an adult who received the AZD1222 COVID-19 vaccine.

The chain recombines TRBV7-8 with TRBJ2-7; weak D call: TRBD1 (6 bases). The germline gives CDR1 SGHVS, CDR2 FQNEAQ. The CDR3 runs to 16 residues. V was shortened by 2 bases and J by 3 bases, with 17 bases between the two germline ends. CDR3 protein: CASSLSGRGNHYEQYF. Written as DNA, the CDR3 is TGTGCCAGCAGCTTATCGGGCAGGGGCAACCACTACGAGCAGTACTTC.

The chain is built from TRBV27 and TRBJ1-5; D not resolved. Germline values: CDR1 MNHEY, CDR2 SMNVEV (reference sequence). Trimming took 3 bases from V and 3 from J, leaving 6 bases between them. This CDR3 has 13 amino acids. The CDR3 region is CASSFQVNQPQHF. CDR3 DNA sequence: TGTGCCAGCAGTTTCCAAGTCAATCAGCCCCAGCATTTT.

The gene calls are TRBV28 and TRBJ1-1, with D possibly being TRBD1 (5 bases). V lost 2 bases, J lost 7 bases, and 8 bases lay in between. This CDR3 spans 12 amino acids. Germline V CDR1 and CDR2: MDHEN, SYDVKM. The CDR3 coding sequence is TGTGCCAGCAGTTTAATTACAGGTGAAGCTTTCTTT. Protein sequence: CASSLITGEAFF.

The V call is TRBV27, the J call TRBJ1-3; tentative D call: TRBD1 (6 bases). V gave up 6 bases and J gave up 2 bases, with 11 bases separating them. This CDR3 contains 14 residues. Germline V gene sequence: CDR1 MNHEY, CDR2 SMNVEV (reference sequence). The CDR3 region is CASRQGLTGNTIYF. DNA for the CDR3: TGTGCCAGCAGGCAGGGGCTTACTGGAAACACCATATATTTT.

The genes are TRBV2 and TRBJ2-3; a possible D gene is TRBD2 (5 bases). The V end lost 6 bases, the J end lost 6 bases, and 19 bases lay between the germline ends. Germline CDR1 reads SNHLY; CDR2 reads FYNNEI. This CDR3 is 15 amino acids long. This chain's CDR3 is CASSDPAPGGDTQYF. The CDR3 nucleotides are TGTGCCAGCAGCGACCCGGCCCCCGGAGGCGATACGCAGTATTTT. The full variable domain, its missing parts supplied by reference TRBV2 and TRBJ2-3, is EPEVTQTPSHQVTQMGQEVILRCVPISNHLYFYWYRQILGQKVEFLVSFYNNEISEKSEIFDDQFSVERPDGSNFTLKIRSTKLEDSAMYFCASSDPAPGGDTQYFGPGTRLTVL.

The rearrangement links TRBV7-9 to TRBJ1-2; weak D call: TRBD1 (5 bases). Germline V lookup: CDR1 SEHNR, CDR2 FQNEAQ (reference sequence). CDR3 size: 17 residues. V was pared by 5 bases and J by 4 bases, with 23 bases between. The CDR3 protein is CASSLDGDPNSGYGYTF. The CDR3 DNA follows: TGTGCCAGCAGCCTAGATGGGGACCCCAATTCAGGCTATGGCTACACCTTC.

This clone showed up just once. The V call is TRBV2, the J call TRBJ1-4; unclear D gene. Per the germline V gene, CDR1 is SNHLY and CDR2 is FYNNEI. The CDR3 spans 13 residues. CDR3 region: CALRGPLNEKLFF. CDR3 coding DNA: TGTGCGCTCAGAGGGCCCCTTAATGAAAAACTGTTTTTT. The entire variable domain, with the rest obtained from reference TRBV2 and TRBJ1-4, is as follows: EPEVTQTPSHQVTQMGQEVILRCVPISNHLYFYWYRQILGQKVEFLVSFYNNEISEKSEIFDDQFSVERPDGSNFTLKIRSTKLEDSAMYFCALRGPLNEKLFFGSGTQLSVL.

CDR3 residues: CASKRRGATDTQYF. The DNA for the CDR3 is TGTGCCAGTAAGAGGCGGGGGGCCACAGATACGCAGTATTTT. The gene calls are TRBV19 and TRBJ2-3, with 8 positions matching TRBD2. The CDR3 length is 14 residues. Germline values: CDR1 LNHDA, CDR2 SQIVND (reference sequence). J lost 2 bases, V lost 7 bases, and 5 bases had no gene match.

The genes are TRBV20-1 and TRBJ1-2; no reliable D call. V lost 5 bases and J lost 4, with 8 bases in between. CDR1 is DFQATT, CDR2 SNEGSKA, per germline (reference sequence). The length of the CDR3 is 11 residues. CDR3 coding DNA: TGCAGTGCTTACGGAATCTATGGCTACACCTTC. This translates into CSAYGIYGYTF.

This sequence joins TRBV4-2 and TRBJ1-1; D unclear. CDR1 is LGHNA and CDR2 is YNFKEQ in the germline V gene. The ends were cut back, 1 base at V and 7 bases at J, with 10 bases in the middle. CDR3 length equals 13 residues. CDR3 sequence reads: CASSQVTGSEAFF. The CDR3 DNA follows: TGTGCCAGCAGCCAAGTGACGGGGAGTGAAGCTTTCTTT.

The chain has TRBV6-1 and TRBJ1-6; D might be TRBD1 (5 bases). V lost 3 bases to trimming and J lost 9 bases, with 15 bases between them. Germline values: CDR1 MNHNS, CDR2 SASEGT. The CDR3 totals 15 residues. The DNA of the CDR3 is TGTGCCAGCAGTGATGTCGGGGGTTCGGGTTCACCCCTCCACTTT. As protein: CASSDVGGSGSPLHF.

The chain couples TRBV5-4 to TRBJ2-7; TRBD2 aligns across 9 bases. This CDR3 region has 14 residues. The germline gives CDR1 SGHNT, CDR2 YYREEE (reference sequence). V shed 0 bases, J shed 4 bases, and the junction held 2 bases outside the gene matches. CDR3 in amino acids: CASSLGLAVYEQYF. DNA for the CDR3: TGTGCCAGCAGCTTGGGACTAGCGGTTTACGAGCAGTACTTC.

The sample holds one count of this clone. The chain uses TRBV6-5 and TRBJ1-2, with D uncertain. Germline lookup yields CDR1 MNHEY and CDR2 SVGAGI. Trimming stripped 2 bases from V and 3 bases from J, with 13 bases between. CDR3 length equals 15 residues. For the CDR3, the DNA is TGTGCCAGCAGTTACCATCGCCGTCTCGACTATGGCTACACCTTC. Protein product: CASSYHRRLDYGYTF.

This chain connects TRBV21-1 to TRBJ2-1; TRBD2 is the table's D call and was not checked against the DNA. TRBV21-1 is given as a pseudogene. CDR3 length equals 18 residues. CDR3 sequence (DNA): TGTGCCAGCAGCATTACGGTTTACGGGGCGGGATATTACAATGAGCAGTTCTTC. Its protein product is CASSITVYGAGYYNEQFF.

This chain links TRBV29-1 with TRBJ1-1; 7 nucleotides agree with TRBD1. From germline, CDR1 is SQVTM and CDR2 ANQGSEA. The CDR3 loop spans 14 amino acids. V lost 6 bases to trimming and J lost 5 bases; unmatched junction nucleotides: 12. CDR3 in amino acids: CSVALQGWRTEAFF. The CDR3, as DNA: TGCAGCGTGGCGCTACAGGGGTGGCGGACTGAAGCTTTCTTT.

DNA for the CDR3: TGTGCCTCAGCGGGATTCGAGCTCCAGTACTTC. This codes for CASAGFELQYF. V and J are TRBV19 and TRBJ2-5; the match to TRBD2 covers 7 bases. The CDR3 has 11 amino acids. Germline loops: CDR1 LNHDA, CDR2 SQIVND (reference sequence). The junction had 10 bases not matched to a gene; V was cut back by 11 bases and J by 10 bases.

CDR3 DNA sequence: TGTGCCAGCAGCCGGACAGGGGACTACGAGCAGTACTTC. This encodes CASSRTGDYEQYF. This sequence joins TRBV7-6 and TRBJ2-7; the match to TRBD1 covers 9 bases. Germline V gene sequence: CDR1 SGHVS, CDR2 FNYEAQ. The CDR3 sequence is 13 residues long. The V and J ends lost 5 bases and 3 bases, in that order; junction bases with no gene match: 2.

This chain's CDR3 is CASRNGRLYGYTF. The CDR3 region has the DNA TGTGCCAGCAGAAACGGGAGGCTCTATGGCTACACCTTC. The chain links TRBV28 to TRBJ1-2; no clear D gene. In germline, CDR1 is MDHEN, CDR2 SYDVKM. V was trimmed by 6 bases and J by 4 bases, leaving 12 bases between them. There are 13 residues in the CDR3.

The chain joins TRBV6-5 to TRBJ1-2; TRBD1 is a possible D gene (6 bases). Germline CDR1 reads MNHEY; CDR2 reads SVGAGI. There are 15 residues in the CDR3. V was pared by 6 bases and J by 4 bases, with 18 bases between. Here the CDR3 reads CASSGQFRGPYGYTF. The CDR3 DNA is TGTGCCAGCAGCGGACAGTTCCGCGGGCCCTATGGCTACACCTTC.

This chain connects TRBV5-1 to TRBJ1-1; 7 nucleotides match TRBD1. The CDR3 runs 13 residues. V shed 7 bases and J 0 bases; nucleotides not matched to a gene: 3. Per germline, CDR1 SGHRS and CDR2 YFSETQ. The CDR3 DNA sequence: TGCGCCAGCTCGGACAGGATGAACACTGAAGCTTTCTTT. Its translation: CASSDRMNTEAFF. The full variable domain, its missing parts supplied by reference TRBV5-1 and TRBJ1-1, is KAGVTQTPRYLIKTRGQQVTLSCSPISGHRSVSWYQQTPGQGLQFLFEYFSETQRNKGNFPGRFSGRQFSNSRSEMNVSTLELGDSALYLCASSDRMNTEAFFGQGTRLTVV.

This chain joins TRBV6-2 or TRBV6-3 and TRBJ2-5; D remains unclear. Germline V gene sequence: CDR1 MNHEY, CDR2 SVGEGT. Trimming pared 6 bases from V and 4 bases from J, leaving 12 bases between. The CDR3 extends over 13 amino acids. The CDR3 protein is CASSPLSTETQYF. The CDR3 DNA follows: TGTGCCAGCAGCCCACTTAGCACAGAGACCCAGTACTTC.

J is TRBJ2-7 and V is TRBV2; no firm D call. The CDR3 loop spans 11 amino acids. V lost 8 bases, J lost 3 bases, and 8 bases lay in between. Germline V gene data show CDR1 as SNHLY and CDR2 as FYNNEI. The CDR3 nucleotides read TGTGCCAGCGGGTATTTCTACGAGCAGTACTTC. Translation gives CASGYFYEQYF.

The chain combines TRBV6-5 with TRBJ2-7; D is ambiguous. CDR3 length: 15 amino acids. Germline lookup yields CDR1 MNHEY and CDR2 SVGAGI. V lost 0 bases, J lost 2 bases, and 11 bases lay in between. CDR3 region: CASSYSMGNTYEQYF. The CDR3 region has the DNA TGTGCCAGCAGTTACTCGATGGGAAATACCTACGAGCAGTACTTC.

V gene TRBV5-4 combines with J gene TRBJ1-1, with D unresolved. The germline V gene has CDR1 SGHNT and CDR2 YYREEE (reference sequence). Trimming pared 3 bases from V and 2 bases from J, leaving 17 bases between. The CDR3 contains 16 residues. CDR3 sequence reads: CASSWTGRAPNTEAFF. CDR3 DNA: TGTGCCAGCAGCTGGACCGGGAGGGCGCCAAACACTGAAGCTTTCTTT.

The chain couples TRBV12-3 or TRBV12-4 to TRBJ1-2; D ambiguous. Trimming took off 5 bases at V and 7 bases at J, with 11 bases between the two ends. There are 12 residues in the CDR3. In DNA form, the CDR3 reads TGTGCCAGCAGTGCCGACTCGGTTGGCTACACCTTC. It codes for CASSADSVGYTF.

The chain employs TRBV6-1 and TRBJ2-3, with D maybe TRBD1 (6 bases). Germline-derived CDR1 and CDR2 are MNHNS and SASEGT. V dropped 3 bases and J dropped 7 bases, with 14 bases sitting between them. The CDR3 extends over 14 amino acids. The CDR3 coding sequence is TGTGCCAGCAGTGACGACAACAGGGTCCATACGCAGTATTTT. Translation gives CASSDDNRVHTQYF.

The chain couples TRBV29-1 to TRBJ1-3, with D perhaps matching TRBD1 (5 bases). CDR3 length: 13 residues. Germline CDR1 SQVTM, CDR2 ANQGSEA. V gave up 4 bases and J gave up 2 bases, with 9 bases separating them. The chain's CDR3 is CSVGSGAGNTIYF. The CDR3, as DNA: TGCAGCGTTGGGTCGGGGGCTGGAAACACCATATATTTT. Combining the CDR3 with reference TRBV29-1 and TRBJ1-3 gives the whole variable domain SAVISQKPSRDICQRGTSLTIQCQVDSQVTMMFWYRQQPGQSLTLIATANQGSEATYESGFVIDKFPISRPNLTFSTLTVSNMSPEDSSIYLCSVGSGAGNTIYFGEGSWLTVV.

This chain links TRBV14 with TRBJ2-5; TRBD1 matches 7 bases. Losses at the gene ends were 8 bases for V and 0 bases for J; bases not matched to a gene: 3. The germline CDR1 and CDR2 sequences are SGHDN and FVKESK. The length of the CDR3 is 13 residues. CDR3 coding DNA: TGTGCCAGCGGGACAGAGTACCAAGAGACCCAGTACTTC. It codes for CASGTEYQETQYF.

J is TRBJ2-2 and V is TRBV9; 11 positions agree with TRBD2. The CDR3 sequence is 16 residues long. Germline CDR1 reads SGDLS; CDR2 reads YYNGEE. The J segment lost 6 bases and the V segment lost 3 bases, leaving 7 bases of the junction unmatched. CDR3 DNA: TGTGCCAGCAGCGCACCCGGGACTAGCGGCTCCGGGGAGCTGTTTTTT. Protein sequence: CASSAPGTSGSGELFF.

V is TRBV5-1 and J is TRBJ1-2, with 9 bases lining up with TRBD1. V trimming: 4 bases; J trimming: 8 bases; junction bases outside the gene matches: 12. Per the germline V gene, CDR1 is SGHRS and CDR2 is YFSETQ. CDR3 length: 15 amino acids. The DNA of the CDR3 is TGCGCCAGCAGCCTTACAGGGGGCACCTATCCGGGCTACACCTTC. It yields the protein CASSLTGGTYPGYTF.